The rows below give T cell receptor beta chains drawn from one sample of a study of cytomegalovirus exposure and HLA in healthy donors. This table comes from immunoSEQ multiplex PCR, and its TCRdb copy is limited to in-frame clones, with some not included. The data hold roughly 150,000 clones, with about 70% observed a single time. Sequencing used PBMCs. These receptors came from a male donor in good health and CMV-seronegative. CDR3s include the opening cysteine and the closing phenylalanine or tryptophan. A D gene is named only where the DNA matches it firmly. The size entry is marked missing in some rows and otherwise reads once, few, many or a size class.

TRBV2	TRBJ1-5	-	-	CASNIDGFKPQHF	TGTGCCAGCAACATCGACGGGTTCAAGCCCCAGCATTTT
TRBV7-2	TRBJ2-7	TRBD2	-	CASTWNRAGAYEQYF	TGTGCCAGCACCTGGAATAGGGCGGGAGCGTACGAGCAGTACTTC
TRBV7-6	TRBJ2-7	TRBD1	-	CASSLEGTGYEQYF	TGTGCCAGCAGCTTAGAAGGGACAGGCTACGAGCAGTACTTC
TRBV5-8	TRBJ1-5	-	-	CASSPGPGVLQPQHF	TGTGCCAGCAGCCCGGGACCGGGGGTCCTTCAGCCCCAGCATTTT
TRBV28	TRBJ2-1	TRBD2	-	CASSLGTSRYNEQFF	TGTGCCAGCAGTTTAGGGACTAGCCGATACAATGAGCAGTTCTTC
TRBV5-6	TRBJ1-6	-	-	CASSLVTGLNSPLHF	TGTGCCAGCAGCTTGGTTACAGGCCTAAATTCACCCCTCCACTTT
TRBV5-1	TRBJ2-3	TRBD1	-	CASSSPKTGYTDTQYF	TGCGCCAGCAGCTCCCCTAAGACAGGGTACACAGATACGCAGTATTTT
TRBV18	TRBJ2-7	-	-	CASSPTPGGPYEQYF	TGTGCCAGCTCACCAACCCCCGGGGGGCCCTACGAGCAGTACTTC
TRBV5-1	TRBJ1-2	-	-	CASSLGQANYGYTF	TGCGCCAGCAGCTTGGGACAGGCTAACTATGGCTACACCTTC
TRBV30	TRBJ2-5	TRBD2	-	CACEREGLLWTQYF	TGTGCCTGTGAGCGGGAGGGCCTTCTTTGGACCCAGTACTTC
TRBV11-2	TRBJ2-3	-	-	CASSPNSPTDTQYF	TGTGCCAGCAGCCCCAATAGCCCCACAGATACGCAGTATTTT
TRBV7-2	TRBJ1-5	TRBD1	-	CASSIRTGGFNQPQHF	TGTGCCAGCAGCATACGGACAGGGGGATTCAATCAGCCCCAGCATTTT
TRBV7-2	TRBJ2-7	-	few	CASSLLGLHEQYF	TGTGCCAGCAGCTTACTAGGTTTACACGAGCAGTACTTC
TRBV2	TRBJ2-7	-	-	CASSTGNSVVEQYF	TGTGCCAGCAGCACAGGGAATAGTGTCGTGGAGCAGTACTTC
TRBV7-9	TRBJ1-1	TRBD1	-	CASSLAYQGAHNTEAFF	TGTGCCAGCAGCTTAGCGTACCAGGGGGCGCATAACACTGAAGCTTTCTTT
TRBV27	TRBJ2-1	TRBD2	-	CASSTQLPGLAGGRYEQFF	TGTGCCAGCAGTACCCAACTTCCGGGACTAGCGGGAGGGAGGTATGAGCAGTTCTTC
TRBV7-3	TRBJ2-4	-	-	CASSLRRLRQYF	TGTGCCAGCAGCTTACGCCGGTTACGTCAGTACTTC
TRBV2	TRBJ1-2	-	-	CASSEAISSYGYTF	TGTGCCAGCAGTGAAGCTATCTCGTCCTATGGCTACACCTTC
TRBV7-7	TRBJ1-3	TRBD1	-	CASSLGQGGGNTIYF	TGTGCCAGCAGCTTGGGACAGGGTGGTGGAAACACCATATATTTT
TRBV19	TRBJ1-2	TRBD1	-	CASSMWAGGSPDYGYTF	TGTGCCAGTAGTATGTGGGCAGGGGGCTCTCCTGACTATGGCTACACCTTC
TRBV7-9	TRBJ2-1	-	-	CASSLSPSISYNEQFF	TGTGCCAGCAGCTTATCTCCTAGCATCTCCTACAATGAGCAGTTCTTC
TRBV30	TRBJ2-3	-	-	CAWGSGDTQYF	TGTGCCTGGGGAAGCGGGGATACGCAGTATTTT
TRBV7-8	TRBJ2-5	-	-	CASSERQGGETQYF	TGTGCCAGCAGCGAAAGGCAGGGCGGAGAGACCCAGTACTTC
TRBV27	TRBJ1-1	TRBD1	-	CASSFSRTGVSTEAFF	TGTGCCAGCAGTTTTTCGCGGACAGGGGTGTCCACTGAAGCTTTCTTT